This T cell receptor (beta chain) emerged from a study of T cell clonality in common variable immunodeficiency. Study conclusions and caveats: CVID subjects showed higher TCRbeta clonality than healthy controls. What drives increased CVID clonality needs T cell subpopulation sequencing.

CVID and control samples used equivalent genomic DNA input. Generated by immunoSEQ multiplex PCR, the TCRdb table keeps only in-frame clones and is missing some. The data list approximately 58,000 clones, none observed once; around 5.4% falls to the top ten. This clone has ten or more counts. Antigen specificity is unknown. Coverage ceases 3 residues before the CDR3 finishes, and the germline J gene fills in the end. Germline CDR1 SEHNR, CDR2 FQNEAQ (reference sequence). Unmatched junction bases numbered 1, after V lost 4 bases and J lost 9 bases. This CDR3 contains 13 residues. Both groups were predominantly of Caucasian heritage.

Sequencing used peripheral blood mononuclear cells. The V gene is TRBV7-9, the J gene TRBJ2-1, with TRBD1 matching 12 bases. This TCR came from a person between 18 and 70 years old in good health. This CDR3 reads CASSWDRGREQFF. CDR3 DNA (partial): TGTGCCAGCAGCTGGGACAGGGGGCGTGAG.